Following are 8 T cell receptor beta chains from one sample sequenced in a study of T cells in Graves' hyperthyroidism and ophthalmopathy. RNA transcripts served as the template for amplifying TCR beta CDR3 regions. In the first-round RT-PCR of the TCR CDR3, the HTBI primer set was used. TCRdb fed the multiplex PCR reads into MiXCR, producing one record per CDR3 protein. The sample includes about 380,000 distinct CDR3 sequences, less than 20% of them seen just once. Input material: blood. All receptors derive from a man between 18 and 35 years old with Graves' ophthalmopathy.

This clonotype has at least ten counts. The chain combines TRBV12-3 or TRBV12-4 with TRBJ2-4; no definite D call. V dropped 1 base and J dropped 8 bases, with 12 bases sitting between them. This CDR3 spans 14 amino acids. CDR3 in DNA: TGTGCCAGCAGTTTAGGTTCAGGACGGGACATTCAGTACTTC. Translating gives CASSLGSGRDIQYF.

Worth noting for this clonotype: Mismatch with germline at one junction end may stem from a read error. This chain joins TRBV27 and TRBJ1-5; 10 positions agree with TRBD1. Germline V gene sequence: CDR1 MNHEY, CDR2 SMNVEV (reference sequence). The CDR3 covers 16 residues. The CDR3 sequence: CASSFWTGGRNRPQHF. The CDR3 DNA follows: TGTGCCAGCAGTTTTTGGACAGGGGGACGCAATCGGCCCCAGCATTTT.

This clonotype was counted ten times or more. The rearrangement links TRBV27 to TRBJ1-2, with TRBD1 matching 10 bases. CDR3 size: 14 residues. V was pared by 5 bases and J by 7 bases, with 7 bases of the junction left unmatched. Germline V gene data show CDR1 as MNHEY and CDR2 as SMNVEV (reference sequence). CDR3 nucleotide sequence: TGTGCCAGCAGTCTGGGACAGGGGTTAGGTGGCTACACCTTC. Translation gives CASSLGQGLGGYTF.

The chain carries TRBV4-1 and TRBJ1-1; 7 bases fit TRBD1. The CDR3 extends over 15 amino acids. Per the germline V gene, CDR1 is MGHRA and CDR2 is YSYEKL. Unmatched junction bases numbered 8, after V lost 3 bases and J lost 4 bases. The CDR3 DNA reads TGCGCCAGCAGCCAGCCGGGACAGTTAACCACTGAAGCTTTCTTT. This codes for CASSQPGQLTTEAFF.

This clonotype came up many times. This chain uses TRBV12-3 or TRBV12-4 with TRBJ2-5; D possibly uses TRBD1 or TRBD2 (5 bases each). V shed 2 bases and J shed 6 bases, with 13 bases lying between them. This CDR3 has 14 residues. The CDR3 loop is CASSLRGAIKTQYF. CDR3 sequence (DNA): TGTGCCAGCAGTTTAAGGGGAGCAATAAAGACCCAGTACTTC.

This clonotype turned up a few times. The gene calls are TRBV18 and TRBJ1-3; D is undetermined. V shed 0 bases and J shed 0 bases, with 3 bases lying between them. The CDR3 is 14 amino acids. Germline V gene sequence: CDR1 KGHSH, CDR2 LQKENI. The CDR3 DNA reads TGTGCCAGCTCACCACCCCTCTCTGGAAACACCATATATTTT. It yields the protein CASSPPLSGNTIYF.

This clonotype was picked up many times. The chain has TRBV2 and TRBJ1-1, with a tentative D call TRBD1 (5 bases). From germline, CDR1 is SNHLY and CDR2 FYNNEI. Between the trimmed V and J ends, which lost 7 bases and 4 bases, there was a span of 10 bases. The CDR3 runs to 12 residues. Here the CDR3 reads CASTPGLTEAFF. In nucleotides, the CDR3 is TGTGCCAGCACCCCGGGACTCACTGAAGCTTTCTTT. Combining the CDR3 with reference TRBV2 and TRBJ1-1 gives the whole variable domain EPEVTQTPSHQVTQMGQEVILRCVPISNHLYFYWYRQILGQKVEFLVSFYNNEISEKSEIFDDQFSVERPDGSNFTLKIRSTKLEDSAMYFCASTPGLTEAFFGQGTRLTVV.

The chain uses TRBV28 and TRBJ1-2; D gene uncertain. The CDR3 has 14 amino acids. Germline CDR1 and CDR2: MDHEN and SYDVKM. Trimming cost V 1 base and J 2 bases, with 8 bases left between them. This CDR3 reads CASSLSGRNYGYTF. The CDR3 region has the DNA TGTGCCAGCAGTTTATCGGGCAGAAACTATGGCTACACCTTC.